This T cell receptor beta chain was sequenced for a study of blood T cell repertoires in COVID-19. For the study at large: The United States, Italy and Spain provided the acute and convalescent COVID-19 samples. The analysed material was cDNA or gDNA that came from T cells, B-cell-depleted T cells, or PBMCs.

Original handling: Amplification of reference gene primers was used by the study to estimate nucleated cell counts. The protocol was immunoSEQ multiplex PCR, while the TCRdb copy is restricted to in-frame clones and leaves out a portion. V and J calls and clone size follow that table, whereas D and trimming were derived from the DNA. The table records about 260,000 clones, less than 90% of them present only once. The junction had 4 bases not matched to a gene; V was cut back by 10 bases and J by 0 bases. CDR3 length equals 13 residues. Germline lookup yields CDR1 MNHEY and CDR2 SVGAGI. The receptor was isolated from a young man with active or convalescent COVID-19. The chain carries TRBV6-5 and TRBJ2-3; 7 nucleotides match TRBD1. Sample: peripheral blood. Written as DNA, the CDR3 is TGTGCCACGAGGGGGCCTAGCACAGATACGCAGTATTTT. It translates to CATRGPSTDTQYF.